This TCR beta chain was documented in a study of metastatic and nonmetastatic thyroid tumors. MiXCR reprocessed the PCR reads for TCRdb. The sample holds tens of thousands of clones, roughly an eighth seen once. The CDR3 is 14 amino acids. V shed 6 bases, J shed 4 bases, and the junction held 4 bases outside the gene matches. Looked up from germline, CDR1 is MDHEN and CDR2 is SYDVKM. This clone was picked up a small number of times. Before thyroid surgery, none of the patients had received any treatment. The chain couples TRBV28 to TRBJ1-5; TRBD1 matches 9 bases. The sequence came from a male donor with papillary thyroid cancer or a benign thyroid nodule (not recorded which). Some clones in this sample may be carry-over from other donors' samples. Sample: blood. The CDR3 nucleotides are TGTGCCAGCAGCTGGACAGGGGAAAATCAGCCCCAGCATTTT. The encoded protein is CASSWTGENQPQHF.